The rows below give T cell receptor beta chains drawn from one sample of a study of cytomegalovirus exposure and HLA in healthy donors. Clones were sequenced by immunoSEQ multiplex PCR, and TCRdb holds only the in-frame ones, with some missing. The sample carries some 130,000 clones, more than 75% recorded once. Sequencing input: PBMCs. The receptors derive from a female donor in good health and CMV-seronegative. The CDR3 runs from the conserved cysteine through the conserved F or W. D genes are given only for firm matches. Not all rows give a size; the values are once, few, many and, for expanded clones, a class.

CDR3 protein | CDR3 DNA | clone size | D gene | J gene | V gene
CATSPLAGVPGANVLTF | TGTGCCACTAGTCCACTAGCGGGAGTTCCTGGGGCCAACGTCCTGACTTTC | once | TRBD2 | TRBJ2-6 | TRBV27
CASSPTHLLHEQYF | TGTGCCAGCTCACCAACTCATTTGCTCCACGAGCAGTACTTC | - | - | TRBJ2-7 | TRBV18
CASSHLGQGLYEQYF | TGCGCCAGCAGCCACTTAGGACAGGGCCTCTACGAGCAGTACTTC | - | TRBD1 | TRBJ2-7 | TRBV4-1
CASSFLTGKRGYTF | TGTGCCAGCAGTTTCCTGACAGGAAAACGCGGCTACACCTTC | - | - | TRBJ1-2 | TRBV27
CASKNRVQYF | TGTGCCAGCAAAAACAGGGTACAGTACTTC | - | - | TRBJ2-7 | TRBV25-1
CASSFFSGGAGEQFF | TGTGCCAGCAGCTTCTTTAGCGGGGGGGCGGGAGAGCAGTTCTTC | - | TRBD2 | TRBJ2-1 | TRBV7-3
CASSTTGISYNSPLHF | TGTGCCAGCAGTACTACAGGGATCTCCTATAATTCACCCCTCCACTTT | - | - | TRBJ1-6 | TRBV28
CASSPSGQNYGYTF | TGCGCCAGCAGCCCCTCGGGACAGAACTATGGCTACACCTTC | - | TRBD1 | TRBJ1-2 | TRBV5-1
CASSLRTSGRGTDTQYF | TGCGCCAGCAGCCTGAGGACTAGCGGGAGGGGTACAGATACGCAGTATTTT | - | TRBD2 | TRBJ2-3 | TRBV5-1
CASSVAGDLYNEQFF | TGTGCCAGCAGTGTTGCGGGGGACCTCTACAATGAGCAGTTCTTC | - | TRBD2 | TRBJ2-1 | TRBV27
CASSYSKGRNTEAFF | TGTGCCAGCAGTTACTCGAAAGGGAGGAACACTGAAGCTTTCTTT | - | - | TRBJ1-1 | TRBV6-6
CASSLAGGNTGELFF | TGTGCCAGCAGCTTAGCGGGAGGAAACACCGGGGAGCTGTTTTTT | - | TRBD2 | TRBJ2-2 | TRBV9
CASSSGRVGSYEQYF | TGTGCCAGCAGCTCCGGGAGGGTGGGGTCCTACGAGCAGTACTTC | few | TRBD2 | TRBJ2-7 | TRBV28
CASSLASLSRYGYTF | TGTGCCAGCAGCTTGGCTTCCCTTTCCCGGTATGGCTACACCTTC | - | - | TRBJ1-2 | TRBV5-8
CASSSLYEQYF | TGTGCCAGCAGCTCCTTATACGAGCAGTACTTC | - | - | TRBJ2-7 | TRBV7-9
CASSLLGASNTEAFF | TGCGCCAGCAGCCTCCTGGGGGCCTCCAACACTGAAGCTTTCTTT | few | - | TRBJ1-1 | TRBV5-1